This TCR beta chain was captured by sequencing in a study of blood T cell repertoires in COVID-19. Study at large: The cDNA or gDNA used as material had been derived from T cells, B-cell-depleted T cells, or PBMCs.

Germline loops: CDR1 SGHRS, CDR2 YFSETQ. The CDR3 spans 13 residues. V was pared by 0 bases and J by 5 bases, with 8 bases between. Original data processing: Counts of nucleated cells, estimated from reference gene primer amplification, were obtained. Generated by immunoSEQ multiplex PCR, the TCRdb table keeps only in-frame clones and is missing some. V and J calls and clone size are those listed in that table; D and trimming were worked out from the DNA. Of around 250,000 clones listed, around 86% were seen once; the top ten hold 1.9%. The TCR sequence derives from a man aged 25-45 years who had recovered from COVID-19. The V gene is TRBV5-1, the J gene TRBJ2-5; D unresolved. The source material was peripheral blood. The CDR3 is CASSLVLGETQYF. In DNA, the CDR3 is TGCGCCAGCAGCTTGGTGCTCGGGGAGACCCAGTACTTC.